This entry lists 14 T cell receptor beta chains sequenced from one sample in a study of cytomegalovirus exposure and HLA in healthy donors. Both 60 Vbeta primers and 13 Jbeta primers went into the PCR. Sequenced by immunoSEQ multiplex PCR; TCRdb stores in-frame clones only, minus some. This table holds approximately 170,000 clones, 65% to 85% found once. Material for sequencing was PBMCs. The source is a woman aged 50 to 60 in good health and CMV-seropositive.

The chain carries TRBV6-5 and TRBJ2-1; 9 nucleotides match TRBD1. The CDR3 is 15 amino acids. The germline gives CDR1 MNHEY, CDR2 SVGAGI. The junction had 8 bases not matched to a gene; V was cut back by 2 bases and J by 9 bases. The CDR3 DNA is TGTGCCAGCAGTTACGGGACAGGGACCCCAGCTGAGCAGTTCTTC. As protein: CASSYGTGTPAEQFF.

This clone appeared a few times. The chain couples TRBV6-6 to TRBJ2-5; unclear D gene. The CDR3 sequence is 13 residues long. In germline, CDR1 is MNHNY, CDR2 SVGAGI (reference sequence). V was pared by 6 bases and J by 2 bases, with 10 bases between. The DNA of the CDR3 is TGTGCCAGCAGCACCACTAAACAAGAGACCCAGTACTTC. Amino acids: CASSTTKQETQYF.

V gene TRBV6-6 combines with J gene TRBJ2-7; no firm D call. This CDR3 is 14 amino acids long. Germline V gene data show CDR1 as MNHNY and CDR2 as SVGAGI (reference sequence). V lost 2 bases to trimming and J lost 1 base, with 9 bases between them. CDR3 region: CASSYGGKSYEQYF. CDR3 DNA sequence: TGTGCCAGCAGTTACGGCGGCAAATCCTACGAGCAGTACTTC.

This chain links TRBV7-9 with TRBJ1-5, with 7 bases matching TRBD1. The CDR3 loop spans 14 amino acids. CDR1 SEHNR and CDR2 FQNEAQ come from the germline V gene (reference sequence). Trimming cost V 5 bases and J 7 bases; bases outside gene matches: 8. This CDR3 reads CASSHSGGGQPQHF. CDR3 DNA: TGTGCCAGCAGCCACTCAGGAGGGGGCCAGCCCCAGCATTTT. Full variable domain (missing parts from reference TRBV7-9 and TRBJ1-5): DTGVSQNPRHKITKRGQNVTFRCDPISEHNRLYWYRQTLGQGPEFLTYFQNEAQLEKSRLLSDRFSAERPKGSFSTLEIQRTEQGDSAMYLCASSHSGGGQPQHFGDGTRLSIL.

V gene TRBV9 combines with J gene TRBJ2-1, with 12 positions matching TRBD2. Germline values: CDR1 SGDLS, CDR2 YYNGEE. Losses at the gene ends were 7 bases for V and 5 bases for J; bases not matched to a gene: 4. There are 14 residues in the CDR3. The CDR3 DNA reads TGTGCCAGCCAGAGACTAGCGGGAGACAATGAGCAGTTCTTC. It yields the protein CASQRLAGDNEQFF.

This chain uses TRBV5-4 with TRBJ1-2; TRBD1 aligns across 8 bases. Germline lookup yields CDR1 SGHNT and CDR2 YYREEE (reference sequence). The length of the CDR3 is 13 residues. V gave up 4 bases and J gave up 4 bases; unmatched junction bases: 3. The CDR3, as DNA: TGTGCCAGCAGCGGACAGGGACTCTATGGCTACACCTTC. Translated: CASSGQGLYGYTF. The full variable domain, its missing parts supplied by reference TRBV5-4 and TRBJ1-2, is ETGVTQSPTHLIKTRGQQVTLRCSSQSGHNTVSWYQQALGQGPQFIFQYYREEENGRGNFPPRFSGLQFPNYSSELNVNALELDDSALYLCASSGQGLYGYTFGSGTRLTVV.

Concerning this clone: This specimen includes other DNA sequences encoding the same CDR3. CDR3 sequence: CASSQRTESSYNSPLHF. The CDR3 coding sequence is TGTGCCAGCAGCCAAAGGACAGAGAGCTCCTATAATTCACCCCTCCACTTT. The gene calls are TRBV4-2 and TRBJ1-6, with D perhaps matching TRBD1 (6 bases). This CDR3 comprises 17 residues. The V gene's germline CDR1 is LGHNA and CDR2 YNFKEQ. V was clipped by 2 bases and J by 0 bases, with 11 bases between them.

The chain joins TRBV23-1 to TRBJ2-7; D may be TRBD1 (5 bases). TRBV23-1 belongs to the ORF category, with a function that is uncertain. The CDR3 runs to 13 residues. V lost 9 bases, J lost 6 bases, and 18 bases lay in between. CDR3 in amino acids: CARSLTGRGEQYF. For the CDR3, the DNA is TGCGCCAGATCACTGACGGGTAGGGGCGAGCAGTACTTC.

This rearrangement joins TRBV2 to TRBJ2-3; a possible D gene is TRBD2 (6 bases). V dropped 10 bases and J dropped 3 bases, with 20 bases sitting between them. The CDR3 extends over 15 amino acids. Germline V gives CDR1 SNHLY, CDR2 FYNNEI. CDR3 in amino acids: CATEEGAEGTDTQYF. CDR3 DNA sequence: TGTGCCACCGAGGAGGGCGCGGAGGGGACAGATACGCAGTATTTT.

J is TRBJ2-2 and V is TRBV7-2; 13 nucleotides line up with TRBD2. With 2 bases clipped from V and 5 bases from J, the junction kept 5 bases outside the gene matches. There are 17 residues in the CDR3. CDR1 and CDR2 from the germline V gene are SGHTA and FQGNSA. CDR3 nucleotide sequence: TGTGCCAGCAGCTTATTCGCGACTAGCGGGGGGACCGGGGAGCTGTTTTTT. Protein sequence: CASSLFATSGGTGELFF.

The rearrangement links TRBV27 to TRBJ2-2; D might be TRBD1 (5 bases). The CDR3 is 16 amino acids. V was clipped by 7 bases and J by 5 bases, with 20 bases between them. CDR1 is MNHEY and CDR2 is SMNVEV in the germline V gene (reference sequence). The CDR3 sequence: CASTRSGAGGTGELFF. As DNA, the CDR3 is TGTGCCAGCACTCGCAGTGGGGCTGGCGGAACCGGGGAGCTGTTTTTT.

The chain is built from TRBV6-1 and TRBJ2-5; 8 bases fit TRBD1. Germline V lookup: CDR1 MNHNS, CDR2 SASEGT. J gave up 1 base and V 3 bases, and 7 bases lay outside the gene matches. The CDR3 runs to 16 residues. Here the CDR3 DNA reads TGTGCCAGCAGTGATCTCGGCGGGACAGGCCAAGAGACCCAGTACTTC. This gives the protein CASSDLGGTGQETQYF.

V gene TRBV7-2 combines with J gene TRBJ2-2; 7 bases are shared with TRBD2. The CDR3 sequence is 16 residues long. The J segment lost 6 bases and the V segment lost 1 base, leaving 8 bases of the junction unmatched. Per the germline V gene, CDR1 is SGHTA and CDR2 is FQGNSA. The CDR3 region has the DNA TGTGCCAGCAGCTTAGGTGGGAGGGCCTTCGCCGGGGAGCTGTTTTTT. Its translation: CASSLGGRAFAGELFF.

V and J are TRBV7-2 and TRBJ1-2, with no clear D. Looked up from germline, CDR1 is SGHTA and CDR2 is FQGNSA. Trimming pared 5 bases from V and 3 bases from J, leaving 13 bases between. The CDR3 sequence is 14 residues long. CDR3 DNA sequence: TGTGCCAGCAGCCCTGACGGCGGATACTATGGCTACACCTTC. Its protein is CASSPDGGYYGYTF. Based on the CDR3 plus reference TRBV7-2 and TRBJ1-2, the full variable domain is GAGVSQSPSNKVTEKGKDVELRCDPISGHTALYWYRQSLGQGLEFLIYFQGNSAPDKSGLPSDRFSAERTGGSVSTLTIQRTQQEDSAVYLCASSPDGGYYGYTFGSGTRLTVV.